This T cell receptor (beta chain) was found in a study of cytomegalovirus exposure and HLA in healthy donors. Primers for the PCR totalled 60 Vbeta and 13 Jbeta. Authors' data handling: Unique TCR beta chains totaled some 81 million in a later count, with roughly 11 million of them shared. Assay used: immunoSEQ multiplex PCR; TCRdb lists only in-frame clones, some missing. V, J and clone size were drawn from that table, and D and trimming were deduced from the DNA. The sample has some 190,000 clones, about 80% seen once. With respect to this clone: Its matching antigen is unknown.

Study-wide points: Owing to their indistinguishability, certain V segments, notably TRBV6-2 and TRBV6-3, were excluded. Later, an analysis showed that TCR beta chains associated with HLA were more clonally expanded than others that were equally common. Overall, some 160 TCR beta chains were annotated as cytomegalovirus-associated.

Germline V lookup: CDR1 LNHDA, CDR2 SQIVND (reference sequence). The CDR3 runs to 15 residues. V lost 7 bases and J 4 bases, leaving 17 bases between the germline ends. The receptor was isolated from a man between 18 and 35 years old in good health and CMV-seronegative. This chain connects TRBV19 to TRBJ1-5; D is uncertain. Sequencing used PBMCs. The CDR3 DNA sequence: TGTGCCAGTAAGGCGGTCTCCGGTCAGAATCAGCCCCAGCATTTT. Residues: CASKAVSGQNQPQHF.